These T cell receptor beta chains were read from a single sample in a study of monozygotic twins with inflammatory bowel disease. TCRdb re-called the 5' RACE reads and shows each CDR3 protein once, DNA omitted. This sample's table reports 440,000 or so distinct CDR3 sequences. Sequencing was done on a sample of blood. These receptors were collected from a human donor with ulcerative colitis or Crohn's disease, or a healthy co-twin of an affected twin (not recorded which). CDR3s include the opening cysteine and the closing phenylalanine or tryptophan.

V gene	J gene	CDR3 protein
TRBV28	TRBJ2-5	CASSDSRAEETQYF
TRBV18	TRBJ2-2	CASSSGAAGELFF
TRBV19	TRBJ2-2	CASSMDRGAGELFF
TRBV10-3	TRBJ1-2	CAISESGGGYTF
TRBV19	TRBJ2-6	CASSESSGANVLTF
TRBV20-1	TRBJ1-5	CSASSGYSNQPQHF
TRBV5-4	TRBJ1-4	CASSAQGTNEKLFF
TRBV20-1	TRBJ1-5	CSATLGRDQPQHF
TRBV24-1	TRBJ1-5	CATSSHGNQPQHF
TRBV20-1	TRBJ2-1	CSAARIKTIVGDEQFF
TRBV25-1	TRBJ1-1	CASRRKLNTEAFF
TRBV9	TRBJ1-2	CASSVGVEYGYTF
TRBV19	TRBJ2-3	CASSIGAAPSTDTQYF
TRBV19	TRBJ2-4	CASSPTSQGAKNIQYF
TRBV4-1	TRBJ2-1	CASSQEKQEQFF
TRBV9	TRBJ2-2	CASSLSIANTGELFF
TRBV5-1	TRBJ2-5	CASSLSGEETQYF
TRBV7-6	TRBJ2-5	CASRTPAGARGPTQTQYF
TRBV24-1	TRBJ1-4	CATSDGNRDEKLFF
TRBV7-9	TRBJ2-1	CASSSNLRGSYNEQFF
TRBV20-1	TRBJ2-1	CSARGPPNEQFF
TRBV7-9	TRBJ2-7	CASSLSAMEQYF
TRBV5-5	TRBJ1-3	CASSLSSGSWGNTIYF
TRBV3-1	TRBJ2-2	CASRSLVGNTGELFF
TRBV2	TRBJ2-5	CASSQGWRYQETQYF
TRBV3-1	TRBJ1-2	CASSQDSGNYGYTF
TRBV6-5	TRBJ2-3	CASSYRGLAGGPPDTQYF
TRBV6-1	TRBJ2-7	CASSPAGGPYEQYF
TRBV11-2	TRBJ2-5	CASSSGRRKYF
TRBV6-1	TRBJ1-5	CASTPSGVGNQPQHF
TRBV7-3	TRBJ2-5	CASSPGALAGGRRETQYF
TRBV12-3/TRBV12-4	TRBJ1-4	CASRPAGPDEKLFF
TRBV6-6	TRBJ1-2	CASSRDERSGYTF
TRBV29-1	TRBJ1-2	CSVDGGFAYGYTF
TRBV28	TRBJ2-1	CASSTQVRGFYNEQFF
TRBV27	TRBJ2-1	CASSLTSGGATEQFF
TRBV30	TRBJ2-3	CAADTGLAGPLDTQYF
TRBV5-1	TRBJ2-3	CASSRLAGEVTDTQYF
TRBV5-5	TRBJ1-1	CASSLAGRAGGTEAFF
TRBV9	TRBJ1-3	CASRPGNSGNTIYF
TRBV4-3	TRBJ2-2	CASSQEGAPNTGELFF
TRBV6-1	TRBJ1-5	CASSDRQNQPQHF
TRBV7-9	TRBJ2-3	CASSSEGQGVTDTQYF